These T cell receptor beta chains were read from a single sample in a study of yellow fever vaccine responses in identical twins. TCRdb reprocessed the RT-PCR reads with MiXCR, giving one entry per CDR3 protein. The sample yields some 16,000 distinct CDR3 sequences, roughly four fifths seen once. The specimen was T cells from blood (PBMCs), unsorted or a sorted subset (not recorded which), collected before or after yellow fever vaccination (not recorded which). The receptor set was obtained from a woman between 18 and 29 years old who received the yellow fever vaccine. Both conserved end residues are part of each CDR3. Fields, in order: V gene, D gene, J gene, CDR3 protein. D genes are given only for firm matches.

v_call: TRBV7-9; d_call: NA; j_call: TRBJ1-2; cdr3_aa: CASSFSGYTF
v_call: TRBV11-1; d_call: NA; j_call: TRBJ2-7; cdr3_aa: CASSLREGLGVPEQYF
v_call: TRBV21-1; d_call: NA; j_call: TRBJ1-2; cdr3_aa: CAAPCRGRYGYTF
v_call: TRBV10-1; d_call: NA; j_call: TRBJ1-5; cdr3_aa: CASRRDTDEPQHF
v_call: TRBV20-1; d_call: TRBD2; j_call: TRBJ2-7; cdr3_aa: CSAPSGAYEQYF
v_call: TRBV2; d_call: NA; j_call: TRBJ2-1; cdr3_aa: CASSGESSSYNEQFF
v_call: TRBV18; d_call: NA; j_call: TRBJ2-7; cdr3_aa: CASSPGLRGSHEQYF
v_call: TRBV11-2; d_call: TRBD2; j_call: TRBJ2-5; cdr3_aa: CASSPKTSGRQETQYF
v_call: TRBV28; d_call: TRBD1; j_call: TRBJ1-5; cdr3_aa: CASSLSGQLNQPQHF
v_call: TRBV29-1; d_call: NA; j_call: TRBJ2-4; cdr3_aa: CSVKPGYALAKNIQYF
v_call: TRBV29-1; d_call: TRBD1; j_call: TRBJ1-5; cdr3_aa: CSFRTGGNQPQHF
v_call: TRBV25-1; d_call: NA; j_call: TRBJ1-5; cdr3_aa: CASSMVEHQPQHF
v_call: TRBV20-1; d_call: NA; j_call: TRBJ1-4; cdr3_aa: CSAREAGSGEKLFF
v_call: TRBV2; d_call: NA; j_call: TRBJ2-7; cdr3_aa: CASSERLAPYEQYF
v_call: TRBV29-1; d_call: TRBD1; j_call: TRBJ2-7; cdr3_aa: CSGGQGVTYEQYF
v_call: TRBV11-3; d_call: NA; j_call: TRBJ1-1; cdr3_aa: CASSLGRREAFF
v_call: TRBV7-9; d_call: NA; j_call: TRBJ2-5; cdr3_aa: CASVGRYQETQYF
v_call: TRBV20-1; d_call: TRBD2; j_call: TRBJ2-5; cdr3_aa: CSARAPLAGKETQYF